This T cell receptor (beta chain) was found in a study of T cells in Graves' hyperthyroidism and ophthalmopathy. TCR beta CDR3 sequences were amplified from RNA transcripts. TCR CDR3 underwent first-round RT-PCR with the HTBI primer set. TCRdb fed the multiplex PCR reads into MiXCR, producing one record per CDR3 protein. The sample has about 590,000 distinct CDR3 sequences; approximately 14% are singletons. The CDR3 extends over 14 amino acids. Trimming took 5 bases from V and 7 from J; bases not matched to a gene: 7. Germline CDR1 reads SGHVS; CDR2 reads FNYEAQ. This clonotype was counted a few times. PBMCs stemmed from 10 ml fresh peripheral blood.

The V gene is TRBV7-6, the J gene TRBJ1-2, with 10 positions matching TRBD1. Sequenced material: blood. The clonotype comes from a woman aged 18-29 years with Graves' ophthalmopathy. The CDR3 loop reads CASSPTGGFGGYTF. DNA for the CDR3: TGTGCCAGCAGCCCGACAGGGGGCTTTGGTGGCTACACCTTC.